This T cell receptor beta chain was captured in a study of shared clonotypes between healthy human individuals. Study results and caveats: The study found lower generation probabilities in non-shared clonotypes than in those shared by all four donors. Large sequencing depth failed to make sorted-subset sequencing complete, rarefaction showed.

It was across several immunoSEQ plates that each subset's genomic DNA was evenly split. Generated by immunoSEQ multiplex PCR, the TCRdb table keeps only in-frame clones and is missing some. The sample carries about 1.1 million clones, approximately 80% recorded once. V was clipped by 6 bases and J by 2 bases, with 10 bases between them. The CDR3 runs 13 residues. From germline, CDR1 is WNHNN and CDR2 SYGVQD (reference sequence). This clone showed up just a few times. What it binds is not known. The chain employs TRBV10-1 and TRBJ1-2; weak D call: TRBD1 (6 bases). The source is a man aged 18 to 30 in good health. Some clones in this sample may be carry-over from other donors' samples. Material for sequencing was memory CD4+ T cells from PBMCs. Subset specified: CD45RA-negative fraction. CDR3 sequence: CASSSQGNYGYTF. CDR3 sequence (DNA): TGCGCCAGCAGCTCACAGGGAAACTATGGCTACACCTTC.